A selection of T cell receptor beta chains follows, all from one sample in a study of cytomegalovirus exposure and HLA in healthy donors. Only in-frame clones appear in the TCRdb table, and some are missing; sequencing was by immunoSEQ multiplex PCR. The top ten clones hold 2.2% of a sample with around 160,000 clones, about 80% of them seen once. Sequencing used PBMCs. The source of these receptors is a man aged 45-65 years in good health and CMV-seropositive. Both conserved end residues are part of each CDR3. Fields, in order: V gene, D gene, clone size, J gene, CDR3 DNA, CDR3 protein. A D gene is named only where the DNA matches it firmly. The listing skips clone size in some rows; elsewhere it reads once, few, many or a size class.

V gene: TRBV9; D gene: -; clone size: -; J gene: TRBJ2-1; CDR3 DNA: TGTGCCAGCAGCTCGACAGGCGGACACAATGAGCAGTTCTTC; CDR3 protein: CASSSTGGHNEQFF
V gene: TRBV19; D gene: TRBD2; clone size: -; J gene: TRBJ2-1; CDR3 DNA: TGTGCCAGTAGTATAGATGGCGGGGGGAACTACAATGAGCAGTTCTTC; CDR3 protein: CASSIDGGGNYNEQFF
V gene: TRBV18; D gene: TRBD1; clone size: once; J gene: TRBJ1-2; CDR3 DNA: TGTGCCAGCTCACCACCGGGACAGGCGTACTATGGCTACACCTTC; CDR3 protein: CASSPPGQAYYGYTF
V gene: TRBV4-3; D gene: TRBD1; clone size: -; J gene: TRBJ2-7; CDR3 DNA: TGCGCCAGCAGCCAAGGACAGGGGGCCCACGAGCAGTACTTC; CDR3 protein: CASSQGQGAHEQYF
V gene: TRBV9; D gene: -; clone size: -; J gene: TRBJ2-1; CDR3 DNA: TGTGCCAGCAGGGCCCGGGGAGGCGAAAATGAGCAGTTCTTC; CDR3 protein: CASRARGGENEQFF
V gene: TRBV28; D gene: -; clone size: -; J gene: TRBJ2-1; CDR3 DNA: TGTGCCAGCAGTTTAACAGGAGAAGGGTACAATGAGCAGTTCTTC; CDR3 protein: CASSLTGEGYNEQFF
V gene: TRBV27; D gene: -; clone size: -; J gene: TRBJ2-2; CDR3 DNA: TGTGCCAGCAGTTTAGGTTGGGGCTTTGCGAACACCGGGGAGCTGTTTTTT; CDR3 protein: CASSLGWGFANTGELFF
V gene: TRBV28; D gene: TRBD1; clone size: -; J gene: TRBJ1-2; CDR3 DNA: TGTGCCAGCAGTTTCGGGGCAGGGGGCTATGGCTACACCTTC; CDR3 protein: CASSFGAGGYGYTF
V gene: TRBV6-1; D gene: -; clone size: -; J gene: TRBJ2-2; CDR3 DNA: TGTGCCAGCCCAAAGGGGGGGCCCGCCGGGGAGCTGTTTTTT; CDR3 protein: CASPKGGPAGELFF
V gene: TRBV6-4; D gene: TRBD1; clone size: -; J gene: TRBJ2-7; CDR3 DNA: TGTGCCAGCAGTGACTCACAAAGACAGGGGGCCTACGAGCAGTACTTC; CDR3 protein: CASSDSQRQGAYEQYF
V gene: TRBV5-1; D gene: TRBD1; clone size: -; J gene: TRBJ1-2; CDR3 DNA: TGCGCCAGCAGCTCCGAGACAGGGCACTATGGCTACACCTTC; CDR3 protein: CASSSETGHYGYTF
V gene: TRBV27; D gene: TRBD1; clone size: -; J gene: TRBJ1-6; CDR3 DNA: TGTGCCAGCAGTCCTCAAGGGACAGGGCCCTCCTATAATTCACCCCTCCACTTT; CDR3 protein: CASSPQGTGPSYNSPLHF
V gene: TRBV4-2; D gene: -; clone size: -; J gene: TRBJ1-1; CDR3 DNA: TGTGCCAGCAGCCAAGGGGGAGGGATGAACACTGAAGCTTTCTTT; CDR3 protein: CASSQGGGMNTEAFF
V gene: TRBV5-5; D gene: -; clone size: few; J gene: TRBJ2-6; CDR3 DNA: TGTGCCAGCTTGGGAACCCGGGGCTCTGGGGCCAACGTCCTGACTTTC; CDR3 protein: CASLGTRGSGANVLTF
V gene: TRBV10-3; D gene: TRBD2; clone size: once; J gene: TRBJ2-2; CDR3 DNA: TGTGCCATCATAGGGCTCCTCTTGAGCGGGGGGGATTACACCGGGGAGCTGTTTTTT; CDR3 protein: CAIIGLLLSGGDYTGELFF
V gene: TRBV19; D gene: -; clone size: -; J gene: TRBJ1-2; CDR3 DNA: TGTGCCAGTAGTATAGCAGGGAACTATGGCTACACCTTC; CDR3 protein: CASSIAGNYGYTF
V gene: TRBV27; D gene: -; clone size: -; J gene: TRBJ2-5; CDR3 DNA: TGTGCCAGCAGTCTTACAGGGAGGGTCCAAGAGACCCAGTACTTC; CDR3 protein: CASSLTGRVQETQYF
V gene: TRBV2; D gene: TRBD1; clone size: -; J gene: TRBJ2-6; CDR3 DNA: TGTGCCAGCAGCTCAGGGGGTGGTGGGGCCAACGTCCTGACTTTC; CDR3 protein: CASSSGGGGANVLTF
V gene: TRBV5-6; D gene: -; clone size: -; J gene: TRBJ2-5; CDR3 DNA: TGTGCCAGCAGCTTGGAGGTCTCTACCGGAGGAGAGACCCAGTACTTC; CDR3 protein: CASSLEVSTGGETQYF
V gene: TRBV11-2; D gene: TRBD2; clone size: -; J gene: TRBJ2-7; CDR3 DNA: TGTGCCAGCAGCTGGACTAGCGGGGGCCGAGCCTACGAGCAGTACTTC; CDR3 protein: CASSWTSGGRAYEQYF
V gene: TRBV5-4; D gene: TRBD1; clone size: -; J gene: TRBJ2-1; CDR3 DNA: TGTGCCAGCAGCTTTCCCCAGGGGGTGGTCAATGAGCAGTTCTTC; CDR3 protein: CASSFPQGVVNEQFF
V gene: TRBV5-4; D gene: -; clone size: -; J gene: TRBJ2-3; CDR3 DNA: TGTGCCAGCAGCCGAGGGTTGGGGGGGGGCTCTGGCACAGATACGCAGTATTTT; CDR3 protein: CASSRGLGGGSGTDTQYF
V gene: TRBV20-1; D gene: -; clone size: -; J gene: TRBJ2-5; CDR3 DNA: TGCAGTGCCGAGAAAGAGACCCAGTACTTC; CDR3 protein: CSAEKETQYF
V gene: TRBV6-5; D gene: TRBD2; clone size: -; J gene: TRBJ2-7; CDR3 DNA: TGTGCCAGCAGTTACCTGGGACTAGCGGGGGACGAGCAGTACTTC; CDR3 protein: CASSYLGLAGDEQYF
V gene: TRBV30; D gene: -; clone size: -; J gene: TRBJ2-2; CDR3 DNA: TGTGCCTGCCTGATCCCACCCCAGGGGACCGGGGAGCTGTTTTTT; CDR3 protein: CACLIPPQGTGELFF
V gene: TRBV11-3; D gene: -; clone size: -; J gene: TRBJ1-1; CDR3 DNA: TGTGCCAGCAGCTTAGATTGGAGCATGAACACTGAAGCTTTCTTT; CDR3 protein: CASSLDWSMNTEAFF
V gene: TRBV7-2; D gene: -; clone size: -; J gene: TRBJ1-2; CDR3 DNA: TGTGCCAGCAGCTTAGGGGCAGGGGAGGGGCTGGCGGCTAACTATGGCTACACCTTC; CDR3 protein: CASSLGAGEGLAANYGYTF
V gene: TRBV5-4; D gene: -; clone size: once; J gene: TRBJ2-2; CDR3 DNA: TGTGCCAGCAGCTTGCCAGGGATGAACACCGGGGAGCTGTTTTTT; CDR3 protein: CASSLPGMNTGELFF
V gene: TRBV6-6; D gene: -; clone size: once; J gene: TRBJ2-7; CDR3 DNA: TGTGCCAGCACCGATTTCGGGGGGCTTGGCGAGCAGTACTTC; CDR3 protein: CASTDFGGLGEQYF
V gene: TRBV27; D gene: TRBD1; clone size: -; J gene: TRBJ1-4; CDR3 DNA: TGTGCCAGCAGTAAAACAGGGGCTACCTCGCATTTCGCTGAAAAACTGTTTTTT; CDR3 protein: CASSKTGATSHFAEKLFF
V gene: TRBV7-8; D gene: TRBD2; clone size: -; J gene: TRBJ2-5; CDR3 DNA: TGTGCCAGCAAGGGACTAGCGGTCAGAGAGACCCAGTACTTC; CDR3 protein: CASKGLAVRETQYF
V gene: TRBV5-1; D gene: TRBD1; clone size: -; J gene: TRBJ2-7; CDR3 DNA: TGCGCCAGCAGCTTGGGGACAGGGGGTTATTACGAGCAGTACTTC; CDR3 protein: CASSLGTGGYYEQYF
V gene: TRBV11-2; D gene: TRBD1; clone size: -; J gene: TRBJ1-3; CDR3 DNA: TGTGCCAGCAGCTTAGCCGGGGGACAGGGCAACACCATATATTTT; CDR3 protein: CASSLAGGQGNTIYF
V gene: TRBV28; D gene: -; clone size: -; J gene: TRBJ2-7; CDR3 DNA: TGTGCCTCGAAAAGGGCAGGGGCCTCCTACGAGCAGTACTTC; CDR3 protein: CASKRAGASYEQYF
V gene: TRBV5-1; D gene: -; clone size: -; J gene: TRBJ2-5; CDR3 DNA: TGCGCCAGCAGCTTTCAACGCGGGGAGGAGACCCAGTACTTC; CDR3 protein: CASSFQRGEETQYF
V gene: TRBV9; D gene: -; clone size: -; J gene: TRBJ1-1; CDR3 DNA: TGTGCCAGCAGCGTAGGTCCGGGAGGCACTGAAGCTTTCTTT; CDR3 protein: CASSVGPGGTEAFF
V gene: TRBV2; D gene: -; clone size: few; J gene: TRBJ1-1; CDR3 DNA: TGTGCCAGCAGTGAATGGGGAGGGGAGAACACTGAAGCTTTCTTT; CDR3 protein: CASSEWGGENTEAFF
V gene: TRBV5-4; D gene: TRBD2; clone size: -; J gene: TRBJ2-3; CDR3 DNA: TGTGCCAGCAGCCCCCGCGGGGGGGGGTCAGATACGCAGTATTTT; CDR3 protein: CASSPRGGGSDTQYF
V gene: TRBV7-6; D gene: TRBD1; clone size: -; J gene: TRBJ2-2; CDR3 DNA: TGTGCCAGCAGCTTAGCCCCCCCACAGGGGGCCGGGGAGCTGTTTTTT; CDR3 protein: CASSLAPPQGAGELFF
V gene: TRBV6-6; D gene: TRBD2; clone size: -; J gene: TRBJ2-3; CDR3 DNA: TGTGCCAGCAGTTCTACCGGGACTAGCGGGGGAGATACGCAGTATTTT; CDR3 protein: CASSSTGTSGGDTQYF
V gene: TRBV5-8; D gene: -; clone size: -; J gene: TRBJ1-2; CDR3 DNA: TGTGCCAGCAGCTTGTGGACTACGGGGGGTGGCTACACCTTC; CDR3 protein: CASSLWTTGGGYTF
V gene: TRBV7-3; D gene: -; clone size: -; J gene: TRBJ2-1; CDR3 DNA: TGTGCCAGCAGCATTGACAGGAACTCCTACAATGAGCAGTTCTTC; CDR3 protein: CASSIDRNSYNEQFF
V gene: TRBV7-7; D gene: -; clone size: few; J gene: TRBJ1-5; CDR3 DNA: TGTGCTAGCAGCTCAGGGCCAAATCAGCCCCAGCATTTT; CDR3 protein: CASSSGPNQPQHF
V gene: TRBV27; D gene: TRBD2; clone size: few; J gene: TRBJ2-7; CDR3 DNA: TGTGCCAGCCGGACTAGCGGGGGGCCGAGCTCCTACGAGCAGTACTTC; CDR3 protein: CASRTSGGPSSYEQYF
V gene: TRBV6-5; D gene: -; clone size: -; J gene: TRBJ2-1; CDR3 DNA: TGTGCCAGCAGCCCCTTCGGGAATGAGCAGTTCTTC; CDR3 protein: CASSPFGNEQFF
V gene: TRBV14; D gene: -; clone size: -; J gene: TRBJ2-2; CDR3 DNA: TGTGCCAGCAGGCCGGTTAACACCGGGGAGCTGTTTTTT; CDR3 protein: CASRPVNTGELFF